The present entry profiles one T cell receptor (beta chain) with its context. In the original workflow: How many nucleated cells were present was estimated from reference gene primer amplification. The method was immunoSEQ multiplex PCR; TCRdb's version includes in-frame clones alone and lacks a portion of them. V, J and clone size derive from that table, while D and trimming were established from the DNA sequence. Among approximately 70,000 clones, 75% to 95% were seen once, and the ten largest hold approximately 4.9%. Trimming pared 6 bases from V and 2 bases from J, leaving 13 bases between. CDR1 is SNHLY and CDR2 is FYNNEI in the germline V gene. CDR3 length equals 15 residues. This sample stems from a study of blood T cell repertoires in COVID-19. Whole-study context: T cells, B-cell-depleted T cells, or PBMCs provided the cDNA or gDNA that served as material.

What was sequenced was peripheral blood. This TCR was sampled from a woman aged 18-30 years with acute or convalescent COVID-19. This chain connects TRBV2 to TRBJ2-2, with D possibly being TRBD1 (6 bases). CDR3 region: CASSSGQINTGELFF. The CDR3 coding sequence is TGTGCCAGCAGCTCTGGACAGATTAACACCGGGGAGCTGTTTTTT.